This T cell receptor beta chain was identified in a study of cytomegalovirus exposure and HLA in healthy donors. Study-level information: From HLA-typed donors, an early data release held around 85 million unique TCRs.

Amplification used 60 Vbeta primers and 13 Jbeta primers. Method: immunoSEQ multiplex PCR; TCRdb's copy keeps in-frame clones and lacks some. The top ten clones hold roughly 2% of a sample with 120,000 or so clones, roughly four fifths of them seen once. As concerns this clone: No antigen is known for it.

Germline CDR1 reads MNHEY; CDR2 reads SVGAGI. V was shortened by 5 bases and J by 7 bases, with 12 bases between the two germline ends. CDR3 length: 13 amino acids. The study, taken as a whole, reports: Reportedly, TCR beta sequences accurately predicted HLA-A and HLA-B alleles in most subjects. Three chains linked to CMV were shown in vitro to be specific for CMV antigens.

Sequencing used PBMCs. This chain links TRBV6-5 with TRBJ1-5, with D perhaps matching TRBD1 (6 bases). This sequence was found in a young man in good health and CMV-seronegative. CDR3 residues: CASSEDRGQPQHF. The DNA of the CDR3 is TGTGCCAGCAGTGAGGACAGAGGACAGCCCCAGCATTTT.